This T cell receptor beta chain was identified in a study of blood T cell repertoires in COVID-19. The wider study: Sources were T cells, B-cell-depleted T cells, or PBMCs; the material itself was cDNA or gDNA.

Trimming took 5 bases from V and 2 from J, leaving 12 bases between them. Germline values: CDR1 MNHEY, CDR2 SMNVEV (reference sequence). The CDR3 is 14 amino acids. The method was immunoSEQ multiplex PCR; TCRdb's version includes in-frame clones alone and lacks a portion of them. This table has approximately 210,000 clones, 85% appearing once. The sample taken for sequencing was peripheral blood. The receptor was derived from a man in his 60s with COVID-19, enrolled during active disease. This rearrangement joins TRBV27 to TRBJ1-2, with D perhaps TRBD1 (5 bases). This chain's CDR3 is CASSVRGQNYGYTF. The CDR3 region has the DNA TGTGCCAGCAGTGTTAGGGGCCAGAACTATGGCTACACCTTC.